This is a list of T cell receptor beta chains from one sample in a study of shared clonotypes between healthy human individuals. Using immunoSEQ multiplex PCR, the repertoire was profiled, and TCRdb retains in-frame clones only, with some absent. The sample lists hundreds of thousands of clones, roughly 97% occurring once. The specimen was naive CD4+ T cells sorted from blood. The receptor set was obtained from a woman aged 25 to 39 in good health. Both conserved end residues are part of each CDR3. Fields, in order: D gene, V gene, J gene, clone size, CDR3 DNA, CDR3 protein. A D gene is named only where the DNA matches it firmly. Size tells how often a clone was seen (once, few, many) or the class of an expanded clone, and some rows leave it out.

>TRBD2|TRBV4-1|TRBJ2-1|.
TGCGCCAGCAGCCAAGGGGCGGCGGGGGCCTACAATGAGCAGTTCTTC
CASSQGAAGAYNEQFF
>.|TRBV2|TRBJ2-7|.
TGTGCCAGCAGTACGACTACAGGGATCTACGAGCAGTACTTC
CASSTTTGIYEQYF
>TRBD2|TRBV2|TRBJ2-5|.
TGTGCCGGAGAAAGCGGGAGTGAGACCCAGTACTTC
CAGESGSETQYF
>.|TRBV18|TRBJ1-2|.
TGTGCCAGCTCACCGCCGCAGGGGTATGGCTACACCTTC
CASSPPQGYGYTF
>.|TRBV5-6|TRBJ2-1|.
TGTGCCAGCAGCTTATCCAAGCGAGCCCAGAATGAGCAGTTCTTC
CASSLSKRAQNEQFF
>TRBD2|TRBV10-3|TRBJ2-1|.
TGTGCCATCAGGGGAGGGAAAAATGAGCAGTTCTTC
CAIRGGKNEQFF
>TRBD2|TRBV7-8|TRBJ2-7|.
TGTGCCAGCGGCGGGAGGGTCGAGCAGTACTTC
CASGGRVEQYF
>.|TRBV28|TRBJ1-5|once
TGTGCCAGCAGTTTAGGAGGTAGCAATCAGCCCCAGCATTTT
CASSLGGSNQPQHF
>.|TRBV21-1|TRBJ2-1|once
TGTGCCAGCAGCGCGGGACTAGCGGGAGCTCCGAGGTGTAATGAGCAGTTCTTC
CASSAGLAGAPRCNEQFF
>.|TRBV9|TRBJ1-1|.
TGTGCCAGCAGCTCTCCCAGGGGTTCCTTGAACACTGAAGCTTTCTTT
CASSSPRGSLNTEAFF
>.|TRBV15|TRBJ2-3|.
TGTGCCACCAGCATCAGCCCTAACCCGGGGAGGCTCACAGATACGCAGTATTTT
CATSISPNPGRLTDTQYF
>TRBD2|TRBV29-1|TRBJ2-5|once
TGCAGCGTTGCAGGTAGCGGGAGGGAGACCCAGTACTTC
CSVAGSGRETQYF
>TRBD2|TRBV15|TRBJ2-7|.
TGTGCCACGGGGGGGTTGGGCGAGCAGTACTTC
CATGGLGEQYF
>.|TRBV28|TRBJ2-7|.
TGTGCCAGCAGCCGGGGGCCCCCAAACGAGCAGTACTTC
CASSRGPPNEQYF
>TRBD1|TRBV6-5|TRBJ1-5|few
TGTGCCAGCAGCCGGGGACAGGGGATTCAGCCCCAGCATTTT
CASSRGQGIQPQHF
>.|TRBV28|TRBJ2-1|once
TGTGCCAGCAGTTTGGAGGGACCGCCCAATGAGCAGTTCTTC
CASSLEGPPNEQFF
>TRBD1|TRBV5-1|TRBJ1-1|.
TGCGCCAGCAGCCACCAACAGGGGGCTCTTATGAACACTGAAGCTTTCTTT
CASSHQQGALMNTEAFF
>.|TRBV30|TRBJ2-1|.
TGTGCCTGGAGTTTGAACGAGCAGTTCTTC
CAWSLNEQFF
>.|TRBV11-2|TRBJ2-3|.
TGTGCCAGCAGCTTAGGAGCGGCTATAAGCACAGATACGCAGTATTTT
CASSLGAAISTDTQYF
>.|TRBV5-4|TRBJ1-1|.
TGTGCCAGCAGCCCCGCAACCCGTCCGAACACTGAAGCTTTCTTT
CASSPATRPNTEAFF
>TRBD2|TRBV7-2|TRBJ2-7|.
TGTGCCAGCAGCCGACCCGGGAGGTTAAAGGACTACGAGCAGTACTTC
CASSRPGRLKDYEQYF
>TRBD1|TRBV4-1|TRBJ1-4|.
TGCGCCAGCAGCCAAGCAACAGGGGCCAATGAAAAACTGTTTTTT
CASSQATGANEKLFF
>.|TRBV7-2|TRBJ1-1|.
TGTGCCAGCAGCTCGACAGCGACAAGGACTGAAGCTTTCTTT
CASSSTATRTEAFF
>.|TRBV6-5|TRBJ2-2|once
TGTGCCAGCAGGGATACGAACACCGGGGAGCTGTTTTTT
CASRDTNTGELFF
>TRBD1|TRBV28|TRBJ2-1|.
TGTGCCAGCATAAACACAGGGGCTCACAATGAGCAGTTCTTC
CASINTGAHNEQFF
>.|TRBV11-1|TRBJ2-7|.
TGTGCCAGCAGCTTAGTGGCTAGCGAGTTCTACGAGCAGTACTTC
CASSLVASEFYEQYF